The 20 T cell receptor beta chains presented below share a single source sample, sequenced in a study of cytomegalovirus exposure and HLA in healthy donors (dated by TCRdb to about 2017). The method behind the library was the immunoSEQ multiplex PCR assay. For the multiplex PCR, a mixture combining 60 forward primers for TCR Vbeta segments and 13 reverse primers for TCR Jbeta segments was used. TCRdb's version of the immuneACCESS table is confined to in-frame rearrangements and falls short of the full clone set. An unresolved V gene accounts for under half of the shortfall where checked; the remainder is of unknown origin. This sample is represented by 150,000 to 200,000 clones; roughly 81% of them were singletons. The top ten hold more than 2% of the sample. Sequencing was performed on PBMCs. The receptors stem from a young man in good health and CMV-seropositive.

The chain employs TRBV6-5 and TRBJ2-7; weak D call: TRBD1 (6 bases). Germline V gene data show CDR1 as MNHEY and CDR2 as SVGAGI. This CDR3 is built from 13 residues. Trimming took off 8 bases at V and 2 bases at J, with 13 bases between the two ends. The CDR3 nucleotides are TGTGCCAGCGTTGACAGGTGGGCCTACGAGCAGTACTTC. Translating gives CASVDRWAYEQYF.

This chain connects TRBV18 to TRBJ1-3; D is ambiguous. This CDR3 comprises 17 residues. CDR1 and CDR2 from the germline V gene are KGHSH and LQKENI. The V end was cut by 3 bases, the J end by 0 bases, with 15 bases between. CDR3 in DNA: TGTGCCAGCTCACCCGAGGTGGCTCCCAGCTCTGGAAACACCATATATTTT. Its translation is CASSPEVAPSSGNTIYF.

This chain joins TRBV30 and TRBJ2-7, with D possibly being TRBD2 (6 bases). The CDR3 length is 14 residues. Per germline, CDR1 GTSNPN and CDR2 SVGIG (reference sequence). Trimming left V 5 bases short and J 1 base short, with 15 bases between. CDR3 sequence reads: CAWGRDSRSYEQYF. The CDR3 DNA follows: TGTGCCTGGGGTCGGGACTCGCGTTCCTACGAGCAGTACTTC.

V usage is TRBV30 and J usage is TRBJ2-1; 16 bases map to TRBD2. Trimming took 3 bases from V and 2 from J; bases not matched to a gene: 10. This CDR3 region has 19 residues. The V gene's germline CDR1 is GTSNPN and CDR2 SVGIG (reference sequence). The CDR3 DNA sequence: TGTGCCTGGAGCGAATCCGGGACTAGCGGGGGGGCGCCCTACAATGAGCAGTTCTTC. The encoded protein is CAWSESGTSGGAPYNEQFF.

V is TRBV27 and J is TRBJ2-1; D is unclear. Germline V lookup: CDR1 MNHEY, CDR2 SMNVEV (reference sequence). CDR3 length: 16 amino acids. V lost 3 bases to trimming and J lost 4 bases, with 16 bases between them. The CDR3, as DNA: TGTGCCAGCAGTTTTTCGCAGGTCCCAATTTACAATGAGCAGTTCTTC. Its protein is CASSFSQVPIYNEQFF.

The rearrangement links TRBV6-1 to TRBJ1-1; 8 bases are a match to TRBD1. Per the germline V gene, CDR1 is MNHNS and CDR2 is SASEGT. Trimming removed 4 bases from V and 0 bases from J; junction bases left unmatched: 1. This CDR3 has 14 residues. CDR3 sequence reads: CASSVTGVNTEAFF. The CDR3 nucleotides read TGTGCCAGCAGTGTGACAGGGGTGAACACTGAAGCTTTCTTT.

This clone was counted only a few times. The CDR3 DNA is TGCGCCAGCAGCTTGAACGAGGAGACCCAGTACTTC. Residues: CASSLNEETQYF. This chain links TRBV5-1 with TRBJ2-5; D is unresolved. The CDR3 consists of 12 residues. The V end lost 1 base, the J end lost 5 bases, and 6 bases lay between the germline ends. Germline CDR1 and CDR2: SGHRS and YFSETQ.

The V gene is TRBV13, the J gene TRBJ1-2, with a weak D call TRBD1 (6 bases). Germline assignment: CDR1 PRHDT and CDR2 FYEKMQ (reference sequence). The CDR3 has 14 amino acids. V lost 5 bases and J lost 6, with 16 bases in between. The CDR3 is CASSVDSLGNGYTF. The DNA for the CDR3 is TGTGCCAGCAGCGTGGACAGCCTCGGGAATGGCTACACCTTC.

The CDR3 nucleotides are TGTGCCAGCAGTTACTTACAGGGTATGTTCTTC. Encoded protein: CASSYLQGMFF. This rearrangement joins TRBV6-6 to TRBJ2-1; weak D call: TRBD1 (6 bases). Trimming pared 1 base from V and 15 bases from J, leaving 10 bases between. This CDR3 contains 11 residues. Germline V gene sequence: CDR1 MNHNY, CDR2 SVGAGI (reference sequence).

This sequence joins TRBV4-2 and TRBJ2-1; 11 bases are shared with TRBD2. The germline V gene has CDR1 LGHNA and CDR2 YNFKEQ. The CDR3 has 16 residues. The V gene end was trimmed by 1 base and the J gene end by 5 bases; junction bases not matched to a gene: 4. The CDR3 loop is CASSQVTSGRDNEQFF. DNA for the CDR3: TGTGCCAGCAGCCAAGTCACTAGCGGGAGAGACAATGAGCAGTTCTTC.

The chain couples TRBV5-5 to TRBJ2-7; 10 bases are a match to TRBD1. The CDR3 is 16 amino acids. Looked up from germline, CDR1 is SGHKS and CDR2 is YYEKEE (reference sequence). Trimming took 3 bases from V and 3 from J; bases not matched to a gene: 9. Here the CDR3 reads CASSWDRGGNGYEQYF. The CDR3 bases are TGTGCCAGCAGCTGGGACAGGGGAGGAAATGGCTACGAGCAGTACTTC.

The chain employs TRBV6-1 and TRBJ2-1; 9 nucleotides agree with TRBD2. Germline V gene lookup returns CDR1 MNHNS and CDR2 SASEGT. The V and J ends lost 6 bases and 4 bases, in that order; junction bases with no gene match: 4. The CDR3 has 14 amino acids. CDR3 sequence reads: CASSGAGGYNEQFF. Here the CDR3 DNA reads TGTGCCAGCAGCGGCGCGGGGGGGTACAATGAGCAGTTCTTC.

The chain combines TRBV19 with TRBJ1-5; 10 bases match TRBD1. After removal of 5 bases from V and 5 bases from J, the junction contained 6 bases not matched to a gene. Germline V lookup: CDR1 LNHDA, CDR2 SQIVND (reference sequence). This CDR3 is built from 15 residues. CDR3 protein: CASSVTGGSHQPQHF. In DNA, the CDR3 is TGTGCCAGTAGTGTGACAGGGGGCTCCCATCAGCCCCAGCATTTT.

J is TRBJ2-2 and V is TRBV7-9; 9 bases align to TRBD2. The V gene's germline CDR1 is SEHNR and CDR2 FQNEAQ (reference sequence). Germline trimming cut 4 bases from V and 1 base from J; bases unmatched to any gene: 4. The CDR3 totals 16 residues. CDR3 protein: CASSWLAGENTGELFF. CDR3 coding DNA: TGTGCCAGCAGCTGGTTAGCGGGGGAGAACACCGGGGAGCTGTTTTTT.

The chain links TRBV30 to TRBJ1-5; 9 bases are shared with TRBD1. The CDR3 has 13 amino acids. Trimming removed 4 bases from V and 5 bases from J; junction bases left unmatched: 3. The V gene's germline CDR1 is GTSNPN and CDR2 SVGIG (reference sequence). The CDR3 loop is CAWTRDRDQPQHF. Written as DNA, the CDR3 is TGTGCCTGGACTAGGGACAGGGATCAGCCCCAGCATTTT. The full variable domain, with the rest looked up from reference TRBV30 and TRBJ1-5, is SQTIHQWPATLVQPVGSPLSLECTVEGTSNPNLYWYRQAAGRGLQLLFYSVGIGQISSEVPQNLSASRPQDRQFILSSKKLLLSDSGFYLCAWTRDRDQPQHFGDGTRLSIL.

V is TRBV7-8 and J is TRBJ1-2; a possible D gene is TRBD1 (6 bases). The germline V gene has CDR1 SGHVS and CDR2 FQNEAQ. The CDR3 spans 14 residues. V dropped 3 bases and J dropped 6 bases, with 14 bases sitting between them. The CDR3 here is CASSFGGALNGYTF. The CDR3 bases are TGTGCCAGCAGCTTTGGGGGGGCCTTGAATGGCTACACCTTC. Full variable domain (missing parts from reference TRBV7-8 and TRBJ1-2): GAGVSQSPRYKVAKRGQDVALRCDPISGHVSLFWYQQALGQGPEFLTYFQNEAQLDKSGLPSDRFFAERPEGSVSTLKIQRTQQEDSAVYLCASSFGGALNGYTFGSGTRLTVV.

The chain links TRBV18 to TRBJ2-3; 8 bases line up with TRBD1. The germline V gene encodes CDR1 KGHSH and CDR2 LQKENI. This CDR3 spans 16 amino acids. V was pared by 4 bases and J by 5 bases, with 11 bases of the junction left unmatched. CDR3 coding DNA: TGTGCCAGCTCACTACGAGGTGCAGGGGGCGGAGATACGCAGTATTTT. This gives the protein CASSLRGAGGGDTQYF. Based on the CDR3 plus reference TRBV18 and TRBJ2-3, the full variable domain is NAGVMQNPRHLVRRRGQEARLRCSPMKGHSHVYWYRQLPEEGLKFMVYLQKENIIDESGMPKERFSAEFPKEGPSILRIQQVVRGDSAAYFCASSLRGAGGGDTQYFGPGTRLTVL.

This clone was observed once. The chain links TRBV2 to TRBJ2-7; a possible D gene is TRBD1 (5 bases). There are 14 residues in the CDR3. Germline lookup yields CDR1 SNHLY and CDR2 FYNNEI. V lost 6 bases, J lost 2 bases, and 14 bases lay in between. This CDR3 is CASRVDKGPYEQYF. The CDR3 DNA reads TGTGCCAGCAGGGTGGACAAGGGGCCCTACGAGCAGTACTTC.

This clone turned up a few times. The rearrangement joins TRBV5-1 to TRBJ1-4; D gene uncertain. CDR3 size: 13 residues. V was trimmed by 5 bases and J by 8 bases, leaving 13 bases between them. Looked up from germline, CDR1 is SGHRS and CDR2 is YFSETQ. In DNA form, the CDR3 reads TGCGCCAGCAGTTCACTTTCTCGGGAAAAACTGTTTTTT. Its translation is CASSSLSREKLFF.

A word on this clone: It is unclear where the CDR3 begins or ends on the DNA, so no DNA is shown, and the CDR3 is as TCRdb lists it. This chain links TRBV7-2 with TRBJ2-7; the DNA was not compared with TRBD2, the D call given in the table. The CDR3 sequence runs 13 residues, both termini included. Germline CDR1 is SGHTA and CDR2 is FQGNSA. The CDR3: CASSTSGGGEQYF.